The 15 T cell receptor beta chains reported below all come from one sample, sequenced in a study of shared clonotypes between healthy human individuals. The data were produced by immunoSEQ multiplex PCR, yet TCRdb's version contains in-frame clones alone and is incomplete. The table has approximately 1.4 million clones, 95% to 99% seen once. The sequenced sample consisted of naive CD4+ T cells sorted from blood. The subset denotes: CD45RA+ positively selected. The receptors come from a man aged 25-40 years in good health.

The chain uses TRBV10-1 and TRBJ2-7, with 8 bases lining up with TRBD2. V dropped 3 bases and J dropped 9; count of bases not matched to a gene: 7. The germline V gene encodes CDR1 WNHNN and CDR2 SYGVQD (reference sequence). CDR3 length: 13 amino acids. The CDR3 loop is CASSDNSGATQYF. In DNA, the CDR3 is TGCGCCAGCAGTGACAATAGCGGGGCGACGCAGTACTTC.

This sequence joins TRBV19 and TRBJ2-3; D not certain. Trimming took 2 bases from V and 1 from J, leaving 13 bases between them. Germline assignment: CDR1 LNHDA and CDR2 SQIVND (reference sequence). CDR3 length equals 16 residues. CDR3 DNA sequence: TGTGCCAGTAGTATAAGTCGCCCAGGAGGCACAGATACGCAGTATTTT. It codes for CASSISRPGGTDTQYF. The full variable domain, in which reference TRBV19 and TRBJ2-3 provide the parts outside the CDR3, is DGGITQSPKYLFRKEGQNVTLSCEQNLNHDAMYWYRQDPGQGLRLIYYSQIVNDFQKGDIAEGYSVSREKKESFPLTVTSAQKNPTAFYLCASSISRPGGTDTQYFGPGTRLTVL.

The chain employs TRBV9 and TRBJ2-3; 10 bases agree with TRBD2. From germline, CDR1 is SGDLS and CDR2 YYNGEE. CDR3 length: 17 residues. After removal of 1 base from V and 3 bases from J, the junction contained 8 bases not matched to a gene. The CDR3 reads CASSVTLSGRLTDTQYF. CDR3 DNA sequence: TGTGCCAGCAGCGTAACCCTTAGCGGGAGGTTGACAGATACGCAGTATTTT. The whole variable domain, remainder taken from reference TRBV9 and TRBJ2-3, is DSGVTQTPKHLITATGQRVTLRCSPRSGDLSVYWYQQSLDQGLQFLIQYYNGEERAKGNILERFSAQQFPDLHSELNLSSLELGDSALYFCASSVTLSGRLTDTQYFGPGTRLTVL.

The CDR3 bases are TGTGCCAGCAGCCCACGGTTCGGACAGGGAAGCTACGAGCAGTACTTC. Translated, it gives CASSPRFGQGSYEQYF. The J gene is TRBJ2-7, the V gene TRBV27; 8 bases are shared with TRBD1. The CDR3 is 16 amino acids. Trimming at V came to 6 bases and at J to 3 bases, leaving 13 bases not matched to a gene. The germline V gene has CDR1 MNHEY and CDR2 SMNVEV (reference sequence).

J is TRBJ2-1 and V is TRBV28, with a tentative D call TRBD1 (6 bases). The CDR3 is made up of 15 amino acids. Trimming took 5 bases from V and 6 from J, leaving 17 bases between them. The germline V gene has CDR1 MDHEN and CDR2 SYDVKM. CDR3 sequence: CASSPRTVGRNEQFF. The CDR3 DNA is TGTGCCAGCAGTCCGAGGACAGTAGGACGCAATGAGCAGTTCTTC. Combining the CDR3 with reference TRBV28 and TRBJ2-1 gives the whole variable domain DVKVTQSSRYLVKRTGEKVFLECVQDMDHENMFWYRQDPGLGLRLIYFSYDVKMKEKGDIPEGYSVSREKKERFSLILESASTNQTSMYLCASSPRTVGRNEQFFGPGTRLTVL.

This rearrangement joins TRBV14 to TRBJ1-2; a possible D gene is TRBD1 (5 bases). Deletions cut 2 bases from V and 4 bases from J, with 14 bases between. Germline loops: CDR1 SGHDN, CDR2 FVKESK. The CDR3 totals 15 residues. The CDR3 region is CASSQTGTLSYGYTF. For the CDR3, the DNA is TGTGCCAGCAGCCAAACCGGGACGTTAAGCTATGGCTACACCTTC.

This clone was counted once. This chain links TRBV19 with TRBJ2-5; D possibly uses TRBD1 or TRBD2 (5 bases each). Germline CDR1 and CDR2: LNHDA and SQIVND (reference sequence). The V and J ends lost 5 bases and 7 bases respectively, with 17 bases between them. The CDR3 length is 14 residues. The CDR3 coding sequence is TGTGCCAGTAGTGCCGGGGCGGGTTCGGTGACCCAGTACTTC. Its translation: CASSAGAGSVTQYF.

This chain joins TRBV29-1 and TRBJ2-7; D is possibly TRBD1 or TRBD2 (6 bases each). Germline assignment: CDR1 SQVTM and CDR2 ANQGSEA. The CDR3 length is 12 residues. The CDR3, as DNA: TGCTCCACTGGGGGGCCGGCGGACGAGCAGTACTTC. The encoded protein is CSTGGPADEQYF.

This chain links TRBV2 with TRBJ1-1, with D possibly being TRBD1 (6 bases). CDR1 is SNHLY and CDR2 is FYNNEI in the germline V gene. The CDR3 is 13 amino acids. Trimming cost V 7 bases and J 5 bases, with 14 bases left between them. DNA of the CDR3: TGTGCCAGCAATATGGGGGCCTGGACTGAAGCTTTCTTT. It yields the protein CASNMGAWTEAFF.

The genes are TRBV11-2 and TRBJ1-2, with D uncertain. The CDR3 extends over 15 amino acids. Per the germline V gene, CDR1 is SGHAT and CDR2 is FQNNGV. V was trimmed by 0 bases and J by 3 bases, leaving 11 bases between them. The CDR3 protein is CASSLEAGSHYGYTF. Here the CDR3 DNA reads TGTGCCAGCAGCTTAGAAGCGGGGAGTCACTATGGCTACACCTTC.

The rearrangement joins TRBV5-1 to TRBJ2-3; the D is unclear. Trimming cost V 4 bases and J 4 bases, with 10 bases left between them. Germline values: CDR1 SGHRS, CDR2 YFSETQ. The CDR3 is made up of 13 amino acids. CDR3: CASSTNAADTQYF. CDR3 nucleotides: TGCGCCAGCAGCACGAACGCGGCAGATACGCAGTATTTT.

The CDR3 reads CAWDRQGPVYEQYF. CDR3 nucleotide sequence: TGTGCCTGGGATCGCCAAGGACCGGTCTACGAGCAGTACTTC. This sequence joins TRBV30 and TRBJ2-7; D is uncertain. Germline V gene data show CDR1 as GTSNPN and CDR2 as SVGIG (reference sequence). CDR3 length equals 14 residues. V was pared by 5 bases and J by 3 bases, with 17 bases between. The entire variable domain, with the rest obtained from reference TRBV30 and TRBJ2-7, is as follows: SQTIHQWPATLVQPVGSPLSLECTVEGTSNPNLYWYRQAAGRGLQLLFYSVGIGQISSEVPQNLSASRPQDRQFILSSKKLLLSDSGFYLCAWDRQGPVYEQYFGPGTRLTVT.

This sequence joins TRBV7-9 and TRBJ2-5; possible D gene TRBD1, 6 bases. Germline CDR1 reads SEHNR; CDR2 reads FQNEAQ (reference sequence). This CDR3 spans 14 amino acids. The germline V and J ends were trimmed by 5 bases and 4 bases, with 14 bases remaining between them. CDR3 protein: CASSLGQPGETQYF. The CDR3 DNA reads TGTGCCAGCAGCCTGGGACAACCGGGAGAGACCCAGTACTTC.

Of note for this clone: This same CDR3 is encoded by further DNA sequences in the sample. V is TRBV5-4 and J is TRBJ2-7, with unresolved D. The V and J ends lost 2 bases and 2 bases respectively, with 8 bases between them. Germline loops: CDR1 SGHNT, CDR2 YYREEE (reference sequence). This CDR3 is built from 13 residues. The CDR3 DNA is TGTGCCAGCAGCTTACCGGGCGCCTACGAGCAGTACTTC. Translating it yields CASSLPGAYEQYF.

This chain joins TRBV5-1 and TRBJ2-1; D might be TRBD2 (6 bases). CDR3 length equals 16 residues. V was pared by 4 bases and J by 0 bases, with 14 bases between. Germline values: CDR1 SGHRS, CDR2 YFSETQ. The CDR3 here is CASSPGGYSSYNEQFF. The CDR3 DNA reads TGCGCCAGCAGCCCTGGGGGGTACAGCTCCTACAATGAGCAGTTCTTC.